These T cell receptor beta chains were read from a single sample in a study of CD8+ T cells in alopecia areata. Clones were read by immunoSEQ multiplex PCR, and TCRdb kept only the in-frame ones, dropping some. The sample has 90,000 to 100,000 clones, 41% seen once. Sequenced: CD4+ T cells sorted from blood. These receptors came from a human donor with alopecia areata. Each CDR3 is given with its conserved first and last residue. A D gene is named only where the DNA matches it firmly. Size tells how often a clone was seen (once, few, many) or the class of an expanded clone, and some rows leave it out.

CDR3 length	J gene	clone size	D gene	V gene	CDR3 protein	CDR3 DNA
15	TRBJ2-5	few	.	TRBV7-8	CASSFSRAGQETQYF	TGTGCCAGCAGCTTCTCCAGGGCAGGGCAAGAGACCCAGTACTTC
14	TRBJ2-7	.	.	TRBV30	CAWSRGQGGYEQYF	TGTGCCTGGAGTAGAGGGCAGGGAGGCTACGAGCAGTACTTC
16	TRBJ2-7	few	TRBD1	TRBV28	CASSSLDRGRVNEQYF	TGTGCCAGCAGTTCTTTGGACAGGGGGCGAGTCAACGAGCAGTACTTC
13	TRBJ1-5	.	.	TRBV9	CASSVDLNQPQHF	TGTGCCAGCAGCGTAGACCTAAATCAGCCCCAGCATTTT
14	TRBJ1-4	.	.	TRBV5-1	CASSQRTVGEKLFF	TGCGCCAGCAGCCAAAGGACAGTTGGTGAAAAACTGTTTTTT
14	TRBJ2-1	few	.	TRBV30	CAWATRQAPMKQFF	TGTGCCTGGGCCACCAGACAGGCCCCAATGAAGCAGTTCTTC
14	TRBJ2-2	.	TRBD2	TRBV30	CAWIRTSGSGELFF	TGTGCCTGGATACGGACTAGCGGGAGCGGGGAGCTGTTTTTT
12	TRBJ1-1	.	.	TRBV29-1	CSARHSNTEAFF	TGCAGCGCAAGACATTCGAACACTGAAGCTTTCTTT
14	TRBJ1-1	once	.	TRBV30	CAWSVGHWNTEAFF	TGTGCCTGGAGTGTGGGACACTGGAACACTGAAGCTTTCTTT
11	TRBJ2-1	few	.	TRBV28	CASTSAAEQFF	TGTGCCAGCACCTCCGCGGCTGAGCAGTTCTTC
15	TRBJ2-7	.	.	TRBV19	CASSTAAGVSYEQYF	TGTGCCAGTAGTACGGCCGCAGGGGTCTCCTACGAGCAGTACTTC
17	TRBJ2-1	.	TRBD2	TRBV27	CASSLLYGTTTDNEQFF	TGTGCCAGCAGTTTATTGTACGGGACTACAACAGACAATGAGCAGTTCTTC
18	TRBJ2-4	few	TRBD2	TRBV14	CASSQGRRATSGKNIQYF	TGTGCCAGCAGCCAAGGGCGGCGGGCGACTAGCGGAAAAAACATTCAGTACTTC
17	TRBJ2-1	.	TRBD1	TRBV29-1	CSVVGVADRGTSNEQFF	TGCAGCGTTGTCGGGGTGGCCGACAGGGGGACGAGCAATGAGCAGTTCTTC
12	TRBJ2-7	few	TRBD1	TRBV28	CASRTGPHEQYF	TGTGCCAGCAGGACAGGGCCCCACGAGCAGTACTTC
14	TRBJ2-7	.	.	TRBV7-9	CASRRDGASYEQYF	TGTGCCAGCCGCAGAGACGGGGCCTCCTACGAGCAGTACTTC
13	TRBJ2-2	.	.	TRBV28	CASSLATLGELFF	TGTGCCAGCAGTCTCGCGACCTTAGGGGAGCTGTTTTTT
16	TRBJ2-7	.	TRBD2	TRBV29-1	CSVEEGASGSSYEQYF	TGCAGCGTTGAAGAGGGGGCTAGCGGGAGCTCCTACGAGCAGTACTTC
15	TRBJ2-1	few	TRBD2	TRBV7-9	CASSLGTSGYNEQFF	TGTGCCAGCAGCTTAGGGACTAGCGGGTACAATGAGCAGTTCTTC
14	TRBJ1-4	few	.	TRBV4-1	CASRITGPGGKLFF	TGCGCCAGTCGGATCACGGGCCCAGGAGGAAAACTGTTTTTT
13	TRBJ2-3	few	.	TRBV6-6	CASRDRGTDTQYF	TGTGCCAGCAGGGATAGGGGAACAGATACGCAGTATTTT
13	TRBJ1-5	few	.	TRBV29-1	CSVRGDQDQPQHF	TGCAGCGTTCGGGGAGATCAAGATCAGCCCCAGCATTTT
14	TRBJ1-1	.	TRBD1	TRBV5-1	CASSLKTGTTEAFF	TGCGCCAGCAGCTTAAAGACAGGGACCACTGAAGCTTTCTTT
16	TRBJ2-7	.	TRBD1	TRBV7-2	CASSSIPGQGTHEQYF	TGTGCCAGCAGCTCAATCCCGGGACAGGGGACCCACGAGCAGTACTTC
13	TRBJ1-5	.	.	TRBV7-2	CASSLAGDQPQHF	TGTGCCAGCAGCTTAGCAGGGGATCAGCCCCAGCATTTT
13	TRBJ1-6	.	.	TRBV30	CAWSEQGNSPLHF	TGTGCCTGGAGTGAACAGGGCAATTCACCCCTCCACTTT
18	TRBJ2-2	.	.	TRBV27	CASSFGFGGRLNTGELFF	TGTGCCAGCAGTTTTGGGTTTGGGGGGCGCCTCAACACCGGGGAGCTGTTTTTT
15	TRBJ2-3	.	TRBD2	TRBV7-9	CASSLAGGTTDTQYF	TGTGCCAGCAGCTTAGCCGGGGGGACCACAGATACGCAGTATTTT
14	TRBJ2-7	.	.	TRBV5-6	CASSWMGTHYEQYF	TGTGCCAGCAGCTGGATGGGGACGCATTACGAGCAGTACTTC
14	TRBJ2-2	.	.	TRBV30	CAWSGTYSTGELFF	TGTGCCTGGAGTGGGACATATAGCACCGGGGAGCTGTTTTTT
15	TRBJ1-2	.	TRBD1	TRBV25-1	CASSDPGTTGYGYTF	TGTGCCAGCAGTGACCCAGGAACGACAGGGTACGGCTACACCTTC
11	TRBJ2-7	.	.	TRBV29-1	CSVAGTHEQYF	TGCAGCGTTGCAGGGACCCACGAGCAGTACTTC
14	TRBJ1-6	.	.	TRBV5-4	CASRTAGINSPLHF	TGTGCCAGCAGAACAGCAGGGATCAATTCACCCCTCCACTTT
12	TRBJ2-7	once	TRBD1	TRBV29-1	CSVGQGTYEQYF	TGCAGCGTCGGACAGGGGACGTACGAGCAGTACTTC
16	TRBJ2-3	few	.	TRBV7-9	CASSSRTLGSADTQYF	TGTGCCAGCAGCTCCCGGACGCTTGGGAGTGCAGATACGCAGTATTTT
14	TRBJ2-7	.	.	TRBV5-1	CASSLVPSAYEQYF	TGCGCCAGCAGCTTGGTTCCTAGCGCCTACGAGCAGTACTTC
13	TRBJ2-1	.	.	TRBV29-1	CSARSLSYNEQFF	TGCAGCGCCCGGAGTCTCTCCTACAATGAGCAGTTCTTC
16	TRBJ2-5	.	TRBD2	TRBV5-1	CASSLTAGGRQETQYF	TGCGCCAGCAGCTTGACGGCGGGAGGCCGCCAAGAGACCCAGTACTTC
14	TRBJ1-1	few	.	TRBV28	CASRALVVDTEAFF	TGTGCCAGCAGGGCGCTGGTCGTCGACACTGAAGCTTTCTTT
15	TRBJ2-2	once	TRBD1	TRBV27	CASSPRTGGTGELFF	TGTGCCAGCAGTCCCCGGACAGGGGGGACCGGGGAGCTGTTTTTT
16	TRBJ2-7	.	TRBD2	TRBV5-1	CASHALTSGREGEQYF	TGCGCCAGCCACGCTTTGACTAGCGGGAGGGAGGGCGAGCAGTACTTC
15	TRBJ2-3	.	TRBD2	TRBV6-5	CASKGLNSNTDTQYF	TGTGCCAGCAAGGGACTAAACTCCAACACAGATACGCAGTATTTT